This entry is about one T cell receptor (beta chain). The antigen remains unidentified. This specimen belongs to a study of cytomegalovirus exposure and HLA in healthy donors. For the study at large: HLA-typed donors contributed 80 million to 85 million unique TCRs, which were held in an early data release. Findings and limits, study-wide: Later analysis placed DRB1 highest and HLA-C lowest in TCR association rates, which differed by HLA locus. Across donors, presence/absence analyses took sequencing depth to be roughly uniform.

The study ran its PCR with 60 Vbeta and 13 Jbeta primers. Only in-frame clones appear in the TCRdb table, and some are missing; sequencing was by immunoSEQ multiplex PCR. This table has 95,000 to 150,000 clones, roughly 76% appearing once. The CDR3 consists of 14 residues. Germline loops: CDR1 MNHEY, CDR2 SVGAGI. V shed 2 bases and J 2 bases; nucleotides not matched to a gene: 2. The clonotype originates from a man aged 25-45 years in good health and CMV-seronegative. This sequence joins TRBV6-5 and TRBJ1-2; 7 bases are a match to TRBD1. The sequencing sample was made of PBMCs. CDR3: CASSYMGQNYGYTF. CDR3 sequence (DNA): TGTGCCAGCAGTTACATGGGACAGAACTATGGCTACACCTTC.